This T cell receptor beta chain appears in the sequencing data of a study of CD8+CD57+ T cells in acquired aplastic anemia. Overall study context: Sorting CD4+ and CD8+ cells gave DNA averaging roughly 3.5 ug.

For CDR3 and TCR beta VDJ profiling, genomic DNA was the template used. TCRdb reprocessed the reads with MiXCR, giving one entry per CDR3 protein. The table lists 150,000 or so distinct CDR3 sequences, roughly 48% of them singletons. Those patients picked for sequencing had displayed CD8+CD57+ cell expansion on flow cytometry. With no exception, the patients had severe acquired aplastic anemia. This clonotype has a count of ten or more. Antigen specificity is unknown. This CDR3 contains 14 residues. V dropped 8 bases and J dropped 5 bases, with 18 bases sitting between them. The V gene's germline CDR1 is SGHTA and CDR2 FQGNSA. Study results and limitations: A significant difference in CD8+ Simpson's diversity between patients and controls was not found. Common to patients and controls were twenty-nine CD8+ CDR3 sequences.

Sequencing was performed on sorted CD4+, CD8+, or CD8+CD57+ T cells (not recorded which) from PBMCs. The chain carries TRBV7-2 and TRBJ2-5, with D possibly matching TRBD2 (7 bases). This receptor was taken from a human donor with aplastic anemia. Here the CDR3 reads CASARGGGGETQYF. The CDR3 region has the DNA TGTGCCAGCGCCAGAGGGGGGGGAGGGGAGACCCAGTACTTC. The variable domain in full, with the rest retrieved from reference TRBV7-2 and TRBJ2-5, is GAGVSQSPSNKVTEKGKDVELRCDPISGHTALYWYRQSLGQGLEFLIYFQGNSAPDKSGLPSDRFSAERTGGSVSTLTIQRTQQEDSAVYLCASARGGGGETQYFGPGTRLLVL.